This T cell receptor beta chain was sequenced for a study of blood T cells in healthy people across ages. General study points: Relative to aged donors, long-lived donors carried more naive CD4+ cells and displayed higher diversity.

The use of a sample-barcoded 5' primer and a J-beta primer mix characterized a second PCR of roughly 6 to 11 cycles. Every sample returned 3 million or more CDR3-containing paired-end reads. A single record per CDR3 protein comes from TCRdb applying MiXCR to the 5' RACE reads. The sample contains about 930,000 distinct CDR3 sequences, around 29% of which appear only once. Staff drew roughly 10 milliliters of peripheral blood from each donor. The CDR3 extends over 18 amino acids. Germline V lookup: CDR1 MGHRA, CDR2 YSYEKL. V trimming: 1 base; J trimming: 6 bases; junction bases outside the gene matches: 13. A remark on this clonotype: The antigen remains undetermined.

These data were also filed under a second study, of T cells of mothers and their children.

V usage is TRBV4-1 and J usage is TRBJ1-2; TRBD1 aligns across 11 bases. The sample was blood. This clonotype was sampled from a middle-aged woman in good health. This CDR3 reads CASSQAPGQGVKEDGYTF. Written as DNA, the CDR3 is TGCGCCAGCAGCCAAGCCCCGGGACAGGGGGTAAAGGAGGATGGCTACACCTTC.